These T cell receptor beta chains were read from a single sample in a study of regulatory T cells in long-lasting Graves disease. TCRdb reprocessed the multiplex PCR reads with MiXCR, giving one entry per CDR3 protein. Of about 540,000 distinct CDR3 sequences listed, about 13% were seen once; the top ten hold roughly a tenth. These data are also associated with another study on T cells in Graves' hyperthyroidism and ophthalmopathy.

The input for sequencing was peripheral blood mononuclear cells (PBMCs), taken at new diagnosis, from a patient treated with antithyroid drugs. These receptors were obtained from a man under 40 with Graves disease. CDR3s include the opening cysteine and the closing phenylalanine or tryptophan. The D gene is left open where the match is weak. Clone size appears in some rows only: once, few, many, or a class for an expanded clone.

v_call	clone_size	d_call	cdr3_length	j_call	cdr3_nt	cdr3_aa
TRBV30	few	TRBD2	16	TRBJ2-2	TGTGCCTGGAGTGTACGGTCTAGCGGGAGCCTCGGGGAGCTGTTTTTT	CAWSVRSSGSLGELFF
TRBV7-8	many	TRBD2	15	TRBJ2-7	TGTGCCAGCAGCTACGGGACTAGCGGGAGCTACGAGCAGTACTTC	CASSYGTSGSYEQYF
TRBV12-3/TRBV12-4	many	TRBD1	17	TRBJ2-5	TGTGCCAGCAGCCACACACCCGGACAGGGCCAACAAGAGACCCAGTACTTC	CASSHTPGQGQQETQYF
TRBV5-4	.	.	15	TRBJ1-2	TGTGCCAGCAGCCCAAGGGGAGCCCCTGACTATGGCTACACCTTC	CASSPRGAPDYGYTF
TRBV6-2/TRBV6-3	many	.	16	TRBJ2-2	TGTGCCAGCAGTTACTCTAGGCGGCTTAACACCGGGGAGCTGTTTTTT	CASSYSRRLNTGELFF
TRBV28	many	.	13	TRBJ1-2	TGTGCCAGCAACCTAACACCTAACTATGGCTACACCTTC	CASNLTPNYGYTF
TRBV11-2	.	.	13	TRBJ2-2	TGTGCCAGCACCCCGGCGGTTTCCGGGGAGCTGTTTTTT	CASTPAVSGELFF
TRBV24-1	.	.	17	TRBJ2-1	TGTGCCACCAGTGATTTGCGCGCGGAGACATTCGGCAATGAGCAGTTCTTC	CATSDLRAETFGNEQFF
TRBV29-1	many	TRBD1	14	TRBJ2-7	TGCAGCGTTGACCCGGACAGGGCCATTTACGAGCAGTACTTC	CSVDPDRAIYEQYF
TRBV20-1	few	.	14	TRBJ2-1	TGCAGTGCTAGAGTCGGGAGAAGAGACAATGAGCAGTTCTTC	CSARVGRRDNEQFF
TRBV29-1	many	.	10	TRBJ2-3	TGCAGCGTTGAACTAGATACGCAGTATTTT	CSVELDTQYF
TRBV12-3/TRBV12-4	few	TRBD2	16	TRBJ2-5	TGTGCCAGCAGCCCCTTCGGACTTACTAGCGGAGAGACCCAGTACTTC	CASSPFGLTSGETQYF
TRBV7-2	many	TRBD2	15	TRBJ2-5	TGTGCCAGCAGCCGGACTAGCGGGTGGGACGGGGCCCAGTACTTC	CASSRTSGWDGAQYF
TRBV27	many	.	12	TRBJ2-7	TGTGCCAGCTGGGATCACCCCCACGAGCAGTACTTC	CASWDHPHEQYF
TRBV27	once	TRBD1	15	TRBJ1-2	TGTGCCAGCAGTTTATCGGTGACAGGGGACTATGGCTACACCTTC	CASSLSVTGDYGYTF
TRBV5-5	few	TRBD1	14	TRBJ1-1	TGTGCCAGCAGCTTTTCAACAGGGGGCACTGAAGCTTTCTTT	CASSFSTGGTEAFF
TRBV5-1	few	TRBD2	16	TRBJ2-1	TGCGCCAGCAGCTTGACTAGCGGGAGCTCCTACAATGAGCAGCTCTTC	CASSLTSGSSYNEQLF